This T cell receptor (beta chain) is drawn from a study of cytomegalovirus exposure and HLA in healthy donors. Study in general: A previous analysis identified 100 million or so unique TCR beta sequences derived from roughly 180 million T cells.

The study's findings and limits: Published work reported that the classifier diagnosed cytomegalovirus status with high specificity and sensitivity. In most subjects, TCR beta sequences reportedly gave accurate predictions of HLA-A and HLA-B alleles.

Amplification used 60 Vbeta primers and 13 Jbeta primers. Sequencing was performed with immunoSEQ multiplex PCR; in TCRdb, only in-frame clones are kept and a portion is missing. The sample contains over 150,000 clones, around 80% of which appear only once. Comments on this clone: What it recognizes is unknown.

CDR3 size: 14 residues. The V and J ends lost 4 bases and 8 bases, in that order; junction bases with no gene match: 7. Looked up from germline, CDR1 is SGHTS and CDR2 is YDEGEE. The sequenced sample was PBMCs. This TCR came from a man aged 40-49 years in good health and CMV-seronegative. V is TRBV5-8 and J is TRBJ1-4, with 8 bases fitting TRBD1. Written as DNA, the CDR3 is TGTGCCAGCAGCACATACAGGGGGAACGAAAAACTGTTTTTT. It is translated as CASSTYRGNEKLFF.